This is a list of T cell receptor beta chains from one sample in a study of shared clonotypes between healthy human individuals. Libraries were prepared by immunoSEQ multiplex PCR; TCRdb keeps only in-frame clonotypes and omits some of them. The repertoire holds some 1,400,000 clones, with about 96% as singletons. Sequenced material: naive CD4+ T cells sorted from blood. These receptors came from a man younger than 45 in good health. The CDR3 runs from the conserved cysteine through the conserved F or W. The order of the fields is V gene, J gene, D gene, clone size, CDR3 protein, CDR3 DNA. The D gene is left open where the match is weak. The size of a clone is reported for some rows only, either as once, few or many, or as a class for expanded clones.

V gene: TRBV5-8
J gene: TRBJ2-5
D gene: TRBD1
clone size: .
CDR3 protein: CASSLEGGADQETQYF
CDR3 DNA: TGTGCCAGCAGCTTGGAAGGGGGCGCAGACCAAGAGACCCAGTACTTC

V gene: TRBV5-8
J gene: TRBJ1-4
D gene: .
clone size: .
CDR3 protein: CASLDPEKLFF
CDR3 DNA: TGTGCCAGCTTAGACCCTGAAAAACTGTTTTTT

V gene: TRBV7-2
J gene: TRBJ2-5
D gene: TRBD2
clone size: once
CDR3 protein: CASSLVGTSPQETQYF
CDR3 DNA: TGTGCCAGCAGCTTAGTAGGGACTAGCCCTCAAGAGACCCAGTACTTC

V gene: TRBV7-6
J gene: TRBJ1-4
D gene: TRBD1
clone size: once
CDR3 protein: CASSLATTTGGFIEKLFF
CDR3 DNA: TGTGCCAGCAGCTTAGCGACAACAACAGGGGGATTTATTGAAAAACTGTTTTTT

V gene: TRBV6-1
J gene: TRBJ1-2
D gene: TRBD1
clone size: .
CDR3 protein: CASSEGDRGALNYGYTF
CDR3 DNA: TGTGCCAGCAGTGAAGGGGACAGGGGCGCCCTGAACTATGGCTACACCTTC

V gene: TRBV6-5
J gene: TRBJ2-3
D gene: TRBD2
clone size: .
CDR3 protein: CASSRRGGTDTQYF
CDR3 DNA: TGTGCCAGCAGTCGCCGGGGGGGCACAGATACGCAGTATTTT

V gene: TRBV28
J gene: TRBJ1-5
D gene: TRBD1
clone size: .
CDR3 protein: CASSPATGGGQPQHF
CDR3 DNA: TGTGCCAGCAGCCCGGCGACAGGGGGCGGTCAGCCCCAGCATTTT

V gene: TRBV7-2
J gene: TRBJ2-7
D gene: .
clone size: .
CDR3 protein: CASSLQRGRNYEQYF
CDR3 DNA: TGTGCCAGCAGCCTTCAACGGGGGCGAAACTACGAGCAGTACTTC

V gene: TRBV7-6
J gene: TRBJ2-1
D gene: TRBD2
clone size: .
CDR3 protein: CASSLVEASGASSYNEQFF
CDR3 DNA: TGTGCCAGCAGCTTAGTGGAAGCTAGCGGGGCGAGCTCCTACAATGAGCAGTTCTTC

V gene: TRBV27
J gene: TRBJ2-3
D gene: .
clone size: .
CDR3 protein: CASSLGYRADTQYF
CDR3 DNA: TGTGCCAGCAGTTTAGGATACAGGGCGGATACGCAGTATTTT

V gene: TRBV14
J gene: TRBJ2-7
D gene: .
clone size: .
CDR3 protein: CASSQEWGAYGEQYF
CDR3 DNA: TGTGCCAGCAGCCAAGAATGGGGGGCTTATGGGGAGCAGTACTTC

V gene: TRBV6-1
J gene: TRBJ2-2
D gene: .
clone size: .
CDR3 protein: CASSEFVGTGELFF
CDR3 DNA: TGTGCCAGCAGTGAATTCGTAGGCACCGGGGAGCTTTTTTTT

V gene: TRBV10-2
J gene: TRBJ1-5
D gene: .
clone size: few
CDR3 protein: CASHDSRVGQPQHF
CDR3 DNA: TGCGCCAGCCATGACTCGAGGGTTGGTCAGCCCCAGCATTTT

V gene: TRBV10-3
J gene: TRBJ2-1
D gene: .
clone size: once
CDR3 protein: CAISGGPIGYYNEQFF
CDR3 DNA: TGTGCCATCAGTGGGGGACCTATTGGGTACTACAATGAGCAGTTCTTC

V gene: TRBV7-9
J gene: TRBJ2-1
D gene: TRBD2
clone size: .
CDR3 protein: CASSFRGSSYNEQFF
CDR3 DNA: TGTGCCAGCAGCTTCCGCGGGAGCTCCTACAATGAGCAGTTCTTC

V gene: TRBV14
J gene: TRBJ1-1
D gene: .
clone size: .
CDR3 protein: CASSRRAGSGTEAFF
CDR3 DNA: TGTGCCAGCAGCCGCCGAGCGGGGTCAGGCACTGAAGCTTTCTTT

V gene: TRBV18
J gene: TRBJ1-3
D gene: .
clone size: .
CDR3 protein: CASRQDSFSGNTIYF
CDR3 DNA: TGTGCCAGCCGACAGGACTCTTTCTCTGGAAACACCATATATTTT

V gene: TRBV10-3
J gene: TRBJ2-4
D gene: .
clone size: once
CDR3 protein: CAISDPTGAKNIQYF
CDR3 DNA: TGTGCCATCAGTGATCCCACGGGCGCCAAAAACATTCAGTACTTC

V gene: TRBV6-5
J gene: TRBJ1-2
D gene: .
clone size: .
CDR3 protein: CASSYSREGRYGYTF
CDR3 DNA: TGTGCCAGCAGTTACTCCCGGGAGGGCCGATATGGCTACACCTTC

V gene: TRBV6-5
J gene: TRBJ1-2
D gene: .
clone size: few
CDR3 protein: CASIGRDRRNYGYTF
CDR3 DNA: TGTGCCAGCATTGGTCGAGACAGGAGGAACTATGGCTACACCTTC

V gene: TRBV28
J gene: TRBJ1-1
D gene: .
clone size: .
CDR3 protein: CASSLLNTEAFF
CDR3 DNA: TGTGCCAGCAGTTTACTGAACACTGAAGCTTTCTTT

V gene: TRBV18
J gene: TRBJ2-3
D gene: TRBD2
clone size: .
CDR3 protein: CASSPLLSSGRRADTQYF
CDR3 DNA: TGTGCCAGCTCACCACTTTTGTCTAGCGGGAGAAGGGCAGATACGCAGTATTTT

V gene: TRBV5-1
J gene: TRBJ1-2
D gene: .
clone size: .
CDR3 protein: CASSLDSQLANYGYTF
CDR3 DNA: TGCGCCAGCAGCTTGGATAGTCAACTTGCTAACTATGGCTACACCTTC

V gene: TRBV6-1
J gene: TRBJ2-5
D gene: .
clone size: .
CDR3 protein: CASTNSPGTQYF
CDR3 DNA: TGTGCCAGCACCAACTCGCCAGGGACCCAGTACTTC